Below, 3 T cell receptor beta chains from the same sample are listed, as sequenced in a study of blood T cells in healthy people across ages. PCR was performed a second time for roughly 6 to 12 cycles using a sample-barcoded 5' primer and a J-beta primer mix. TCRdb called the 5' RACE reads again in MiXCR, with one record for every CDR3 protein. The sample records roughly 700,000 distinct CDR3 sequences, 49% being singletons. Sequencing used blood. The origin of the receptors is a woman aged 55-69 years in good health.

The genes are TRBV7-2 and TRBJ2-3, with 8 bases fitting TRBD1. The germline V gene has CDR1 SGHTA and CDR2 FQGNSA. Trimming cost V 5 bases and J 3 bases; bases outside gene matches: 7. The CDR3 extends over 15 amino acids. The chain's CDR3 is CASSPRQGITDTQYF. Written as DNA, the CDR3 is TGTGCCAGCAGCCCGCGACAGGGGATTACAGATACGCAGTATTTT.

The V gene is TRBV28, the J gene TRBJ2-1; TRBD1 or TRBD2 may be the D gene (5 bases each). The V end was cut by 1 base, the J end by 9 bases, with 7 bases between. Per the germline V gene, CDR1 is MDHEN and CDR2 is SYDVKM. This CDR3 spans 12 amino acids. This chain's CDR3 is CASSLLGVEQFF. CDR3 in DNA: TGTGCCAGCAGTTTATTGGGGGTTGAGCAGTTCTTC.

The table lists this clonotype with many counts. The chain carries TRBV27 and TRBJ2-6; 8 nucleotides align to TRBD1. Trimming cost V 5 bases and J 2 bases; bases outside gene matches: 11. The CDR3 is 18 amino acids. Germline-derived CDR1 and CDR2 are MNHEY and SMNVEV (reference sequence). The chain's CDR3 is CASSPRTGSRAGANVLTF. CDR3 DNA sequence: TGTGCCAGCAGTCCCCGGACAGGGAGTCGGGCTGGGGCCAACGTCCTGACTTTC.